A single sample gave rise to the 27 T cell receptor beta chains below, sequenced in a study of T cell responses to AZD1222 COVID-19 vaccine. The repertoire was sequenced with immunoSEQ multiplex PCR; TCRdb's copy has only in-frame clones and lacks some. This sample has some 150,000 clones, with over 70% found just once. The specimen comprised peripheral blood, sampled 28 days after the second AZD1222 dose. All receptors come from an adult who received the AZD1222 COVID-19 vaccine.

This clone was seen a single time. The chain has TRBV14 and TRBJ1-3; D is undetermined. V was shortened by 2 bases and J by 8 bases, with 10 bases between the two germline ends. CDR3 length: 13 residues. The V gene's germline CDR1 is SGHDN and CDR2 FVKESK. The CDR3 loop reads CASSQLIGDTIYF. The CDR3 nucleotides are TGTGCCAGCAGCCAACTAATCGGGGACACCATATATTTT.

This CDR3 reads CATSRGGEGEKLFF. The CDR3 nucleotides are TGTGCCACCAGCAGAGGGGGCGAGGGCGAAAAACTGTTTTTT. The rearrangement joins TRBV15 to TRBJ1-4; weak D call: TRBD1 (5 bases). V dropped 1 base and J dropped 8 bases, with 11 bases sitting between them. CDR1 is LNHNV and CDR2 is YYDKDF in the germline V gene (reference sequence). This CDR3 is built from 14 residues.

This chain joins TRBV6-5 and TRBJ1-2; D is undetermined. Per germline, CDR1 MNHEY and CDR2 SVGAGI. V shed 2 bases and J shed 8 bases, with 12 bases lying between them. The CDR3 is 13 amino acids. The CDR3 DNA follows: TGTGCCAGCAGTTACAATTATTTATCGGGCTACACCTTC. Translating it yields CASSYNYLSGYTF.

The chain has TRBV9 and TRBJ1-4, with 11 positions matching TRBD1. This CDR3 contains 14 residues. Trimming removed 3 bases from V and 6 bases from J; junction bases left unmatched: 1. From germline, CDR1 is SGDLS and CDR2 YYNGEE. The CDR3 spells CASSEDRGHEKLFF. DNA of the CDR3: TGTGCCAGCAGCGAGGACAGGGGGCATGAAAAACTGTTTTTT.

To note about this clone: Other DNA sequences in this specimen translate into the identical CDR3. The V and J genes are TRBV9 and TRBJ2-7; 12 nucleotides agree with TRBD2. This CDR3 region has 15 residues. Germline lookup yields CDR1 SGDLS and CDR2 YYNGEE. Unmatched junction bases numbered 2, after V lost 3 bases and J lost 1 base. CDR3 in DNA: TGTGCCAGCAGCGAAGGGACTAGCGGGTCCTACGAGCAGTACTTC. This encodes CASSEGTSGSYEQYF.

The V call is TRBV11-2, the J call TRBJ2-5; 7 bases match TRBD1. CDR3 length equals 13 residues. Germline CDR1 SGHAT, CDR2 FQNNGV. V lost 5 bases to trimming and J lost 4 bases; unmatched junction nucleotides: 4. The CDR3 sequence is CASSHPGGETQYF. The DNA of the CDR3 is TGTGCCAGCAGCCATCCAGGGGGAGAGACCCAGTACTTC.

V usage is TRBV28 and J usage is TRBJ2-3; 9 positions match TRBD2. Germline CDR1 reads MDHEN; CDR2 reads SYDVKM. V shed 5 bases, J shed 3 bases, and the junction held 9 bases outside the gene matches. The CDR3 covers 16 residues. CDR3 residues: CASSPWGSGSTDTQYF. The CDR3 coding sequence is TGTGCCAGCAGTCCCTGGGGTAGCGGGAGTACAGATACGCAGTATTTT.

This clone was recorded once. The gene calls are TRBV2 and TRBJ1-4, with D possibly being TRBD1 (5 bases). V lost 6 bases, J lost 7 bases, and 15 bases lay in between. The CDR3 runs to 14 residues. Germline-derived CDR1 and CDR2 are SNHLY and FYNNEI. CDR3 sequence (DNA): TGTGCCAGCAGAGGACACGGGGGTGGTGAAAAACTGTTTTTT. It specifies CASRGHGGGEKLFF. The complete variable domain, with remaining parts taken from reference TRBV2 and TRBJ1-4, reads EPEVTQTPSHQVTQMGQEVILRCVPISNHLYFYWYRQILGQKVEFLVSFYNNEISEKSEIFDDQFSVERPDGSNFTLKIRSTKLEDSAMYFCASRGHGGGEKLFFGSGTQLSVL.

This clone was counted a single time. This rearrangement joins TRBV28 to TRBJ1-5; D is possibly TRBD1 (5 bases). The V gene's germline CDR1 is MDHEN and CDR2 SYDVKM. This CDR3 is built from 16 residues. Trimming left V 4 bases short and J 1 base short, with 14 bases between. The CDR3 DNA sequence: TGTGCCAGCAGTTCCTCCGGCCAGGGAAGCAATCAGCCCCAGCATTTT. Translation gives CASSSSGQGSNQPQHF.

The chain links TRBV7-2 to TRBJ2-2; 9 bases match TRBD1. V lost 6 bases to trimming and J lost 5 bases; unmatched junction nucleotides: 10. The CDR3 loop spans 16 amino acids. Germline V CDR1 and CDR2: SGHTA, FQGNSA. The CDR3 loop reads CASSSYRGLTTGELFF. CDR3 nucleotides: TGTGCCAGCAGTTCCTACAGGGGGCTAACAACCGGGGAGCTGTTTTTT.

The rearrangement joins TRBV9 to TRBJ2-7; TRBD2 might be the D (6 bases). CDR3 length: 15 residues. The V gene's germline CDR1 is SGDLS and CDR2 YYNGEE. V was shortened by 0 bases and J by 4 bases, with 14 bases between the two germline ends. CDR3 DNA: TGTGCCAGCAGCGTAGCATATGGCGGGGATTACGAGCAGTACTTC. Its protein product is CASSVAYGGDYEQYF.

This chain links TRBV7-2 with TRBJ2-1, with D possibly TRBD1 on 5 matching bases. Trimming cost V 5 bases and J 4 bases, with 18 bases left between them. The CDR3 is 16 amino acids. Germline loops: CDR1 SGHTA, CDR2 FQGNSA. CDR3 protein: CASSPRQSSLYNEQFF. Written as DNA, the CDR3 is TGTGCCAGCAGCCCTAGACAGTCATCCCTATACAATGAGCAGTTCTTC.

This clone was seen only once. The chain carries TRBV5-1 and TRBJ2-7, with TRBD2 matching over 12 bases. Germline assignment: CDR1 SGHRS and CDR2 YFSETQ. J gave up 7 bases and V 4 bases, and 12 bases lay outside the gene matches. This CDR3 is built from 16 residues. The CDR3 here is CASSPGGTSGRTEQYF. CDR3 coding DNA: TGCGCCAGCAGCCCGGGGGGGACTAGCGGGCGTACTGAGCAGTACTTC.

The CDR3 protein is CASSPRDRGPNEQFF. The CDR3 region has the DNA TGTGCCAGCAGCCCCCGGGACAGGGGGCCTAATGAGCAGTTCTTC. The chain uses TRBV3-1 (or the pseudogene TRBV3-2) and TRBJ2-1, with 12 bases identical to TRBD1. The V gene's germline CDR1 is LGHDT and CDR2 YNNKEL (reference sequence). CDR3 length: 15 residues. V gave up 4 bases and J gave up 7 bases; unmatched junction bases: 5.

The genes are TRBV28 and TRBJ1-5, with TRBD1 identical over 7 bases. The CDR3 sequence is 17 residues long. The V gene end was trimmed by 7 bases and the J gene end by 2 bases; junction bases not matched to a gene: 14. The V gene's germline CDR1 is MDHEN and CDR2 SYDVKM. CDR3 sequence (DNA): TGTGCCAGCACTTTCGGGGGGACAGTCGACGGCAATCAGCCCCAGCATTTT. This translates into CASTFGGTVDGNQPQHF.

This clone was seen only a few times. The J gene is TRBJ2-7, the V gene TRBV14; D is possibly TRBD1 (5 bases). Trimming shortened V by 5 bases and J by 4 bases, and 9 bases separated the two germline ends. CDR3 size: 12 residues. CDR1 is SGHDN and CDR2 is FVKESK in the germline V gene. CDR3 nucleotides: TGTGCCAGCAGCGGACATTTATACGAGCAGTACTTC. It encodes CASSGHLYEQYF.

V is TRBV19 and J is TRBJ2-3, with D possibly matching TRBD2 (6 bases). The germline V gene encodes CDR1 LNHDA and CDR2 SQIVND (reference sequence). The CDR3 extends over 14 amino acids. The ends were cut back, 1 base at V and 4 bases at J, with 9 bases in the middle. CDR3 DNA: TGTGCCAGTAGTATAGGTTCGGGGGCAGATACGCAGTATTTT. Translation gives CASSIGSGADTQYF.

As to this clone: Germline and junction disagree at one end, which may indicate a read error. V gene TRBV5-4 combines with J gene TRBJ1-2; D not certain. This CDR3 is 11 amino acids long. From germline, CDR1 is SGHNT and CDR2 YYREEE (reference sequence). CDR3 nucleotide sequence: TGTGCCAGCAGCTCACTCGCAAGACTCTTCTTC. Its protein is CASSSLARLFF.

This clone was recorded once. The CDR3 here is CATSANRDRGTIGYTF. The CDR3 nucleotides are TGTGCCACCAGCGCAAACCGGGACAGGGGGACCATCGGCTACACCTTC. The rearrangement uses TRBV24-1 and TRBJ1-2; 11 bases map to TRBD1. The CDR3 extends over 16 amino acids. CDR1 is KGHDR and CDR2 is SFDVKD in the germline V gene. V gave up 7 bases and J gave up 8 bases; unmatched junction bases: 14.

V usage is TRBV27 and J usage is TRBJ2-6; TRBD1 aligns across 7 bases. CDR1 and CDR2 (germline): MNHEY, SMNVEV (reference sequence). The V and J ends lost 6 bases and 4 bases, in that order; junction bases with no gene match: 6. CDR3 length: 15 residues. The CDR3 is CASRSTGAGANVLTF. The CDR3 DNA follows: TGTGCCAGCAGGTCTACAGGGGCCGGGGCCAACGTCCTGACTTTC. The full variable domain, with the rest looked up from reference TRBV27 and TRBJ2-6, is EAQVTQNPRYLITVTGKKLTVTCSQNMNHEYMSWYRQDPGLGLRQIYYSMNVEVTDKGDVPEGYKVSRKEKRNFPLILESPSPNQTSLYFCASRSTGAGANVLTFGAGSRLTVL.

CDR3 protein: CASSQREKLFF. As DNA, the CDR3 is TGTGCCAGCAGCCAACGTGAAAAACTGTTTTTT. The chain employs TRBV3-1 (or the pseudogene TRBV3-2) and TRBJ1-4, with D hard to call. Trimming took off 2 bases at V and 7 bases at J, with 2 bases between the two ends. The CDR3 consists of 11 residues. Per germline, CDR1 LGHDT and CDR2 YNNKEL (reference sequence).

The chain links TRBV27 to TRBJ2-2, with a tentative D call TRBD1 (6 bases). The germline V gene has CDR1 MNHEY and CDR2 SMNVEV (reference sequence). CDR3 size: 15 residues. The germline V and J ends were trimmed by 6 bases and 1 base, with 12 bases remaining between them. CDR3 in DNA: TGTGCCAGCAGAAAGGACAGAATGAACACCGGGGAGCTGTTTTTT. Protein product: CASRKDRMNTGELFF.

The chain couples TRBV25-1 to TRBJ2-7; the match to TRBD1 covers 9 bases. The CDR3 has 14 amino acids. V gave up 6 bases and J gave up 5 bases; unmatched junction bases: 8. Germline V lookup: CDR1 MGHDK, CDR2 SYGVNS. The CDR3, as DNA: TGTGCCAGCAGCAGGACAGGGGCTCTCAACGAGCAGTACTTC. Amino acids: CASSRTGALNEQYF.

The chain combines TRBV11-2 with TRBJ2-5; D ambiguous. The V and J ends lost 0 bases and 5 bases respectively, with 10 bases between them. Germline CDR1 reads SGHAT; CDR2 reads FQNNGV. The CDR3 is 14 residues long. The CDR3 DNA reads as TGTGCCAGCAGCTTAGATATAGCAGCGGAGACCCAGTACTTC. Its translation: CASSLDIAAETQYF.

The chain recombines TRBV12-5 with TRBJ2-1; D call uncertain. The length of the CDR3 is 13 residues. Germline values: CDR1 LGHNT, CDR2 FRNRAP. V lost 3 bases to trimming and J lost 8 bases, with 11 bases between them. This chain's CDR3 is CASGFHPQDEQFF. The CDR3 region has the DNA TGTGCTAGTGGTTTCCACCCACAAGATGAGCAGTTCTTC.

The CDR3 loop reads CASSLPNSPLHF. In DNA, the CDR3 is TGTGCCAGCAGTTTACCTAATTCACCCCTCCACTTT. The chain is built from TRBV12-3 or TRBV12-4 and TRBJ1-6; D is undetermined. This CDR3 contains 12 residues. Trimming pared 2 bases from V and 6 bases from J, leaving 2 bases between.

V gene TRBV27 combines with J gene TRBJ2-2, with D possibly called TRBD1 or TRBD2 (5 bases each). The ends were cut back, 3 bases at V and 7 bases at J, with 6 bases in the middle. Germline CDR1 is MNHEY and CDR2 is SMNVEV (reference sequence). CDR3 size: 12 residues. The CDR3 sequence is CASSLGVGELFF. In nucleotides, the CDR3 is TGTGCCAGCAGTTTGGGGGTCGGGGAGCTGTTTTTT.